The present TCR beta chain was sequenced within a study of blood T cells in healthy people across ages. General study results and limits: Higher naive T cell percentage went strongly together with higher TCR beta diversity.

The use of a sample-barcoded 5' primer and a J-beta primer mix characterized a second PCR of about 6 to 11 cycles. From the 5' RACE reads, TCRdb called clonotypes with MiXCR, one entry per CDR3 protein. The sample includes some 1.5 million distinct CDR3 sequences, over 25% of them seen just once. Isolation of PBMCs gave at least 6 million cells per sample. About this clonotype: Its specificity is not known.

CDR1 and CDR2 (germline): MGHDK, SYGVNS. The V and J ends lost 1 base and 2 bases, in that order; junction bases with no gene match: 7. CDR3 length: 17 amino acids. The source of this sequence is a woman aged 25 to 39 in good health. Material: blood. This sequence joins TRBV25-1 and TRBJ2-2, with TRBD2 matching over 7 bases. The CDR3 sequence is CASSELGGYANTGELFF. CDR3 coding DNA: TGTGCCAGCAGTGAATTGGGAGGGTATGCTAACACCGGGGAGCTGTTTTTT.